This is a list of T cell receptor beta chains from one sample in a study of blood T cell repertoires in COVID-19. This table comes from immunoSEQ multiplex PCR, and its TCRdb copy is limited to in-frame clones, with some not included. This table holds fewer than 95,000 clones, roughly 70% found once. Sequencing input: peripheral blood. The receptor source for this set is a man in his sixties or seventies with COVID-19, enrolled during active disease. Each CDR3 is given without its conserved first and last residue. Size values are once, few and many counts, or a class for expanded clones, and some rows have none.

V gene	clone size	J gene	CDR3 protein
TRBV11-1	.	TRBJ2-3	ASSLADLAGGGYTQY
TRBV20-1	.	TRBJ1-2	SASGLGGYT
TRBV4-3	.	TRBJ2-7	ASSQEWGLTPYEQY
TRBV10-3	.	TRBJ2-1	ATFSTREPNEQF
TRBV6-6	.	TRBJ2-5	ASSYSGGARGETQY
TRBV7-3	.	TRBJ2-3	ASSRQGRTDTQY
TRBV6-2/TRBV6-3	.	TRBJ2-7	ASSWSKEQY
TRBV6-6	.	TRBJ2-7	ASSYSSGRALGEQY
TRBV25-1	.	TRBJ2-2	ASSVQGPTGELF
TRBV5-5	few	TRBJ2-7	ASSFPRDRGNEQY
TRBV28	.	TRBJ1-5	ASTVRRQGVSNQPQH
TRBV4-3	.	TRBJ1-4	ASSQEVTGWSEKLF
TRBV27	.	TRBJ2-5	ASSFKETQY
TRBV7-2	.	TRBJ2-1	ASSLESGSRAYEQF
TRBV6-5	few	TRBJ2-7	ASRPDRGRVHEQY
TRBV12-5	.	TRBJ2-1	ASGPGGPGDNEQF
TRBV6-2/TRBV6-3	.	TRBJ2-1	ASSSTGDEQF
TRBV7-2	.	TRBJ2-7	ASSLEGLGVNEQY
TRBV28	.	TRBJ2-5	ASSPLSGTGQTQY
TRBV19	.	TRBJ1-6	ASSFFNSPLH
TRBV28	.	TRBJ1-1	ASSSGVTEAF
TRBV19	.	TRBJ2-5	ASSIGQGAETQY
TRBV5-1	.	TRBJ2-1	ASRQSSGRAESSYNEQF
TRBV6-5	.	TRBJ2-7	ASTITRSSYEQY
TRBV4-3	.	TRBJ1-4	ASSQTGVFNEKLF
TRBV11-1	.	TRBJ1-1	ASSPRRGQNTEAF
TRBV7-7	.	TRBJ2-5	ASSPGLAGGHETQY
TRBV7-9	.	TRBJ1-6	ASRPGQGVNSPLH
TRBV30	few	TRBJ1-5	AWSVGGARQPQH
TRBV28	.	TRBJ1-1	ASRRDTEAF
TRBV28	once	TRBJ2-5	ASSFPRETQY
TRBV24-1	.	TRBJ2-2	ATRGQGTGELF
TRBV6-2/TRBV6-3	.	TRBJ2-1	ASSYSRDPYYNEQF
TRBV7-2	.	TRBJ2-2	ASSSAGASGELF
TRBV27	.	TRBJ2-7	ASSLLDYPYEQY
TRBV4-3	.	TRBJ2-1	ASSREISGRAVEQF
TRBV7-3	.	TRBJ2-1	ASSFGPTRGYNEQF
TRBV4-2	.	TRBJ2-5	ASSQDRLAEETQY
TRBV14	.	TRBJ1-6	ASSPTGTGNYSPLH
TRBV14	few	TRBJ2-1	ASSQSREVYNEQF
TRBV7-9	.	TRBJ2-6	ASSDSRSRESGANVLT
TRBV27	.	TRBJ2-7	ASKQAGVTYEQY
TRBV5-4	.	TRBJ2-1	ASQSGRGSGSYEQF
TRBV19	.	TRBJ2-1	ASSMADIYNEQF
TRBV4-3	.	TRBJ1-2	ASSQAGRGIGYT
TRBV5-1	.	TRBJ2-7	ASSLLGDSNYEQY
TRBV3-1/TRBV3-2	few	TRBJ1-1	ASSRSRGTEAF
TRBV29-1	.	TRBJ1-1	SVVGQMNTEAF
TRBV7-2	.	TRBJ2-7	ASRPTGTGNEQY
TRBV23-1	.	TRBJ1-4	ASRPRGSTNEKLF
TRBV9	many	TRBJ1-2	ASSAGTGPYGYT